This entry concerns a single T cell receptor (beta chain). This sample was included in a study of T cell changes during pregnancy in multiple sclerosis. The table came from immunoSEQ multiplex PCR; TCRdb's copy has only in-frame clones and leaves some out. This sample has 50,000 or so clones, with 80% to 95% found just once. Unmatched junction bases numbered 3, after V lost 3 bases and J lost 1 base. In germline, CDR1 is SEHNR, CDR2 FQNEAQ (reference sequence). CDR3 length: 15 residues. V is TRBV7-9 and J is TRBJ1-1, with 9 bases lining up with TRBD1. This receptor was identified in a female donor with multiple sclerosis, enrolled in a pregnancy study. The sample here was CD4+ T cells from peripheral blood mononuclear cells, taken in the second trimester of pregnancy. CDR3 DNA: TGTGCCAGCAGCTTTACGGGACAGGGGAACACTGAAGCTTTCTTT. Encoded protein: CASSFTGQGNTEAFF.